The following is a T cell receptor beta chain sequence with its context. What it binds is unknown. This specimen belongs to a study of T cells in Graves' hyperthyroidism and ophthalmopathy. General study points: Blood samples included most of the expanded thyroid clonotypes exceeding 0.001. In the analysis, a 13 V-J model separated ophthalmopathy from stable hyperthyroidism.

Graves' hyperthyroidism showing no ophthalmopathy progression within 18 months was considered stable. Approximately 9.3 ml of fresh peripheral blood supplied the PBMCs. The CDR3 is 16 residues long. Germline V lookup: CDR1 SGHAT, CDR2 FQDESV (reference sequence). Trimming removed 5 bases from V and 4 bases from J, with 21 bases in between. RNA transcripts provided the source from which TCR beta CDR3 regions were amplified. Researchers ran a first-round RT-PCR on the TCR CDR3 using the HTBI primer set. TCRdb ran MiXCR on the multiplex PCR reads and lists one entry per CDR3 protein. The repertoire holds 400,000 to 600,000 distinct CDR3 sequences, with 20% to 25% as singletons.

The TCR originated in a man between 18 and 29 years old with Graves' hyperthyroidism. The material sequenced was blood. The V and J genes are TRBV11-1 and TRBJ2-7; D is possibly TRBD1 (5 bases). This CDR3 is CASSNDRSEPTYEQYF. The CDR3 DNA follows: TGTGCCAGCAGCAACGACAGATCCGAACCGACATACGAGCAGTACTTC. Based on the CDR3 plus reference TRBV11-1 and TRBJ2-7, the full variable domain is EAEVAQSPRYKITEKSQAVAFWCDPISGHATLYWYRQILGQGPELLVQFQDESVVDDSQLPKDRFSAERLKGVDSTLKIQPAELGDSAMYLCASSNDRSEPTYEQYFGPGTRLTVT.